This note documents a single TCR beta chain sequence. Original handling: The assay estimated nucleated cells by amplifying reference gene primers. TCRdb keeps only in-frame clones here, not all; method: immunoSEQ multiplex PCR. Clone size and V and J calls were adopted from that table, with D and trimming inferred from the DNA. The sample lists 80,000 to 100,000 clones; 75% to 85% were seen once. The source of the sample is a study of blood T cell repertoires in COVID-19. Overall study: Samples came from the United States, Italy and Spain, spanning acute and convalescent COVID-19. T cells, B-cell-depleted T cells, or PBMCs supplied cDNA or gDNA.

The CDR3 length is 14 residues. The V gene's germline CDR1 is MNHNY and CDR2 SVGAGI (reference sequence). With 6 bases removed from V and 1 base from J, the gap between germline ends came to 12 bases. Specimen: peripheral blood. The receptor was isolated from a human donor in a cohort sampled during active COVID-19. This sequence joins TRBV6-6 and TRBJ2-5; D ambiguous. The CDR3 DNA follows: TGTGCCAGCAGCCCCACTCCGGGCCAAGAGACCCAGTACTTC. Translated, it gives CASSPTPGQETQYF.